This T cell receptor beta chain was captured in a study of blood T cell repertoires in COVID-19. Study background: The United States, Italy and Spain supplied acute and convalescent COVID-19 samples.

As processed by the authors: Scientists estimated how many nucleated cells there were by amplifying reference gene primers. Sequencing was performed with immunoSEQ multiplex PCR; in TCRdb, only in-frame clones are kept and a portion is missing. V, J and clone size are taken as reported in that table, and D and trimming were inferred from the DNA itself. The data contain some 29,000 clones, roughly nine tenths of them singletons. Per germline, CDR1 DFQATT and CDR2 SNEGSKA (reference sequence). The junction had 4 bases not matched to a gene; V was cut back by 3 bases and J by 2 bases. CDR3 length equals 14 residues.

Material: peripheral blood. The TCR originated in a human donor in a cohort sampled during active COVID-19. The V call is TRBV20-1, the J call TRBJ2-3; 8 bases map to TRBD2. The DNA of the CDR3 is TGCAGTGCTAGTTCGGGGGGGGACACAGATACGCAGTATTTT. Protein product: CSASSGGDTDTQYF.